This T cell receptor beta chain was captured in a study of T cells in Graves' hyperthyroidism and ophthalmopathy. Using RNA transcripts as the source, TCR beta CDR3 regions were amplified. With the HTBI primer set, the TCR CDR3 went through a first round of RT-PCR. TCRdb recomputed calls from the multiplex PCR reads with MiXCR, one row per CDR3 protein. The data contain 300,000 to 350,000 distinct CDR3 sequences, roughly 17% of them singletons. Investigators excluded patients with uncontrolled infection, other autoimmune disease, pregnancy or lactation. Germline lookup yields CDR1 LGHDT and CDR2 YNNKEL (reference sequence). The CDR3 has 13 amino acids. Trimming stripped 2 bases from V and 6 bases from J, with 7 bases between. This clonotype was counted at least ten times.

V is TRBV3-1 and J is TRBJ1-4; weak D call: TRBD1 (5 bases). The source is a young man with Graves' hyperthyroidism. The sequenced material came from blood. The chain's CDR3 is CASSQPTDEKLFF. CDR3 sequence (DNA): TGTGCCAGCAGCCAACCGACAGATGAAAAACTGTTTTTT. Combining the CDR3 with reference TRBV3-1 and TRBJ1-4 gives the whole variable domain DTAVSQTPKYLVTQMGNDKSIKCEQNLGHDTMYWYKQDSKKFLKIMFSYNNKELIINETVPNRFSPKSPDKAHLNLHINSLELGDSAVYFCASSQPTDEKLFFGSGTQLSVL.